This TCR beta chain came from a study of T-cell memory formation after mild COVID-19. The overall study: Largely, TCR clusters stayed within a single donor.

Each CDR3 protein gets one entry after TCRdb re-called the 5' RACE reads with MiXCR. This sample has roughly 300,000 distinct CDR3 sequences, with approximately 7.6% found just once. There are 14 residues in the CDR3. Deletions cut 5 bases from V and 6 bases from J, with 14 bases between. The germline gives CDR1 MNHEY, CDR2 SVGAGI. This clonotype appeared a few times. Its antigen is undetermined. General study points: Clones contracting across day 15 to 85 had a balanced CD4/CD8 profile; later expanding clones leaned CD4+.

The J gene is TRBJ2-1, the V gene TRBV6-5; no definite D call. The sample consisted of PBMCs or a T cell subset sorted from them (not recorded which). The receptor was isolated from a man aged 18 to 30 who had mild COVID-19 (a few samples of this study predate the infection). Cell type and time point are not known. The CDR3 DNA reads TGTGCCAGCAGTAGATACGAGGCCCTCAATGAGCAGTTCTTC. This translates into CASSRYEALNEQFF.